These 5 T cell receptor beta chains came from one sample sequenced in a study of blood T cell repertoires in COVID-19. Profiling relied on immunoSEQ multiplex PCR, and the TCRdb table lists in-frame clones only, not all of them. There are 200,000 to 250,000 clones in the sample; about 88% occur only once, and 18% lies in the top ten. The sample taken for sequencing was peripheral blood. The receptor source for this set is a man between 45 and 60 years old with COVID-19, enrolled during active disease.

The DNA for the CDR3 is TGTGCCAGCAGTTTATCGGTAGCGGGGGGTTATGAGCAGTTCTTC. Its protein is CASSLSVAGGYEQFF. V and J are TRBV27 and TRBJ2-1, with 10 bases matching TRBD2. V trimming: 0 bases; J trimming: 8 bases; junction bases outside the gene matches: 4. CDR1 and CDR2 (germline): MNHEY, SMNVEV (reference sequence). CDR3 length equals 15 residues.

The chain is built from TRBV6-1 and TRBJ2-7; 9 bases fit TRBD1. With 2 bases clipped from V and 5 bases from J, the junction kept 10 bases outside the gene matches. The CDR3 loop spans 16 amino acids. Germline CDR1 MNHNS, CDR2 SASEGT. As DNA, the CDR3 is TGTGCCAGCAGTGAAAAACAGGGGGCGCGATTTAACGAGCAGTACTTC. Amino acid sequence: CASSEKQGARFNEQYF.

V gene TRBV19 combines with J gene TRBJ2-7; D unresolved. Germline V gene data show CDR1 as LNHDA and CDR2 as SQIVND (reference sequence). The CDR3 contains 14 residues. V was cut by 4 bases and J by 2 bases, with 12 bases left in between. The CDR3 region is CASSTGSTPYEQYF. Here the CDR3 DNA reads TGTGCCAGTAGTACAGGATCGACACCCTACGAGCAGTACTTC.

CDR3 sequence: CASSSNGIGTGFVTPLHF. The DNA for the CDR3 is TGTGCCAGCAGCTCAAACGGCATTGGAACAGGGTTCGTGACACCCCTCCACTTT. The chain uses TRBV5-4 and TRBJ1-6; weak D call: TRBD1 (6 bases). The length of the CDR3 is 18 residues. CDR1 is SGHNT, CDR2 YYREEE, per germline (reference sequence). Trimming removed 3 bases at V and 11 bases at J, with 27 bases between.

The chain couples TRBV2 to TRBJ2-7; maybe TRBD2 (6 bases). This CDR3 spans 14 amino acids. Germline V gene data show CDR1 as SNHLY and CDR2 as FYNNEI. Trimming took off 5 bases at V and 3 bases at J, with 14 bases between the two ends. The DNA for the CDR3 is TGTGCCAGCAGTCCCCGGTTTAGCGGCTACGAGCAGTACTTC. This gives the protein CASSPRFSGYEQYF. Full variable domain (outside the CDR3, taken from reference TRBV2 and TRBJ2-7): EPEVTQTPSHQVTQMGQEVILRCVPISNHLYFYWYRQILGQKVEFLVSFYNNEISEKSEIFDDQFSVERPDGSNFTLKIRSTKLEDSAMYFCASSPRFSGYEQYFGPGTRLTVT.